This T cell receptor beta chain was identified in a study of cytomegalovirus exposure and HLA in healthy donors (dated by TCRdb to 2017 to 2019). General notes on the study: An earlier analysis of approximately 600 of the donors reported 276 Gb of sequence data and roughly 110 million unique TCR beta sequences from 150 million to 200 million T cells. Donor age, sex, ethnicity and CMV serostatus were collected together with the repertoire data. Every repertoire in the discovery cohort had been generated on one and the same sequencing platform. Four to six DR-DQ haplotypes were handled as single units for association and clustering, since linkage in the cohort was strong. About 300 gigabases of sequencing data and some 85 million unique TCR sequences were included in an early release covering roughly 600 HLA-typed donors. Class I and class II HLA loci were covered by the typing at four-digit resolution. Among the roughly 390 genotyped donors, around 81% belonged to the genetic ancestry cluster associated with self-reported Caucasian donors. In addition to the first cohort of 666 subjects, a separate validation cohort of approximately 110 different subjects was used. Among about 400 genotyped donors of the cohort, an average of around 220,000 unique TCR beta nucleotide sequences was sequenced per donor, of which roughly 17% were non-productive. A later analysis re-examined previously published TCR beta repertoires from 610 or so donors and added high-resolution HLA genotyping to investigate patterns of TCR occurrence. In an earlier analysis of 587 of the donors, high-throughput TCR beta sequencing was used to judge whether each TCR beta V gene segment behaved as functional or pseudogenic. The study combined high-throughput TCR immunosequencing, statistical association of individual TCRs with disease status, and machine learning to predict cytomegalovirus infection status. The study aimed to test whether cataloging public T cell receptors could reveal signatures of past pathogen exposure. The study used immunosequencing to profile the T cell repertoires of approximately 630 subjects and linked those repertoires to cytomegalovirus serostatus. In a later genetic analysis, genome-wide SNP genotypes for about three fifths of the 666 donors were used, and that subset was treated as a discovery cohort. The later analysis used no new phenotypic data to find candidate immune exposures, relying instead on TCR beta sequences and their occurrence across donors. The number of donors typed differed by locus, with about 629-640 for A, B, C, DRB1 and DQB1, roughly 520 for DQA1, over 600 for DPA1, and over 400 for DPB1. General conclusions and limits of the study: In a later genetic analysis, a missense DCLRE1C variant was associated with V-gene and J-gene trimming of TCR beta chains, and the association was replicated in an independent cohort. In a later analysis, several top co-occurrence clusters were reported to appear linked to parvovirus B19, influenza, CMV and Epstein-Barr virus. An earlier analysis of around 540 of the donors showed that most TCR beta V segments appeared in productive rearrangements either about 87% or about 30% of the time, which broadly matched IMGT annotations. A later genetic analysis reported fewer N-insertions in productive TCRs among donors in an Asian-associated ancestry cluster than the roughly 720-donor mean. Because HLA typing was unavailable for some donors at each locus, only the typed subset was used in association tests. According to the authors, the approach could potentially be generalized to other disease states and immunological phenotypes. A further reported finding was that TCR beta sequences accurately predicted the HLA-A and HLA-B alleles for most subjects in the first cohort. The sequencing pipeline was judged likely to have produced a cluster of highly shared sequence variants as a technical artifact. Correlated functional status among segregating V segments might reflect linkage disequilibrium, but an unknown experimental factor could not be ruled out. Compared with equally common non-associated chains, HLA-associated TCR beta chains in a later analysis were more clonally expanded and had lower generation probabilities. The presence/absence analyses assumed that sequencing depth was roughly uniform across donors, and that assumption may not be true. In a later analysis, most CMV-associated TCR beta chains were found to appear HLA-restricted, with HLA associations seemingly driven largely by CMV exposure. The classifier was reported to diagnose cytomegalovirus status with high specificity and sensitivity in both the original cohort and the validation cohort. A later analysis found that TCR association rates varied across HLA loci, with DRB1 alleles showing the most associated TCRs and HLA-C alleles the fewest. The only immune exposure information available for the cohort was CMV serostatus. Because the 87-base-pair reads could not distinguish some IMGT-functional V segments, including TRBV6-2 and TRBV6-3, those segments were excluded. Most TCR sequences were seen in very few donors, while some public TCRs were found in many individuals. Over 15 rarely observed V segments, including chromosome 9 orphons, were excluded from the earlier analysis of about 600 of the donors because counts were too low. The cohort was sequenced for TCR beta chains only, and without alpha or paired-chain data the features that could be detected were limited. When HLA alleles, especially DR and DQ, strongly co-occurred, TCR associations were difficult to assign to individual alleles. In vitro tests confirmed that a few of the cytomegalovirus-associated TCR beta chains recognize cytomegalovirus antigens. A total of around 150 TCR beta chains were listed by the study as associated with cytomegalovirus. Specific HLA alleles were associated with more than 15,000 TCR beta sequences at a false discovery rate of 0.05 in a later analysis.

About this clone itself: Which antigen it targets is not known. Base qualities are missing; no much larger clone stands one base away.

The cohort consisted of 650 to 850 healthy bone marrow donors. At the time of sampling, all cohort members were nominally healthy, though unrecorded immune exposures were likely present. The donor was CMV seronegative and was included in the group of over 300 seronegative cohort members. A peripheral blood sample was collected from each donor, and TCR beta sequencing was performed on peripheral blood mononuclear cells. Genomic DNA was extracted from the blood cell samples with the Qiagen DNeasy Blood Extraction Kit. Counted from cysteine to phenylalanine, this CDR3 has 17 amino acids. The entry retains the CDR3 DNA only, 51 bases that are in frame from base 1. Relative to germline, V is 6 bases shorter and J is 3 bases shorter, with 22 bases between their ends. From the germline V gene (reference sequence), CDR1 is MNHEY and CDR2 is SMNVEV. Libraries were prepared through the immunoSEQ multiplex PCR assay. For the multiplex PCR, a mixture combining 60 forward primers for TCR Vbeta segments and 13 reverse primers for TCR Jbeta segments was used. The CDR3 region of rearranged TCR beta genes was amplified from genomic DNA by a multiplex PCR assay. On the Illumina HiSeq System, the amplified TCR beta libraries were sequenced as 87-base-pair reads. As for the authors' bioinformatics: Across the roughly 700 repertoires, a later analysis counted 60 million to 90 million unique TCR beta chains, some 11 million of which were shared by at least two donors. To remove PCR and sequencing errors, raw reads were error-corrected and collapsed into unique sequences using a nearest-neighbor algorithm that merged closely related sequences. Alignment of CDR3 sequences to IMGT reference sequences was used to assign V, D and J gene segments. For a sequence to be retained, a match of at least six nucleotides was required to both a V gene segment and a J gene segment. A rearrangement was called productive if the CDR3 had no stop codons and remained in frame with V and J, and every other rearrangement was called non-productive. Following IMGT convention, CDR3 was defined as the stretch from the second conserved V-encoded cysteine to the conserved J-encoded phenylalanine. The earlier analysis of approximately 590 of the donors excluded any sequence lacking an unambiguous match to a single V gene segment. In an earlier analysis of approximately 550 of the donors, V segments were called functional above 56.7% productive rearrangements and were called segregating when the between-donor standard deviation exceeded 5%. A statistical classification framework was built for diagnosing cytomegalovirus status from the catalog of TCR beta chain sequences. V and J gene assignment, in a later analysis, came from comparing TCR nucleotide sequences with IMGT/GENE-DB human TR gene sequences. A later analysis assigned CDR3 sequences and most-parsimonious VDJ recombination scenarios with the TCRdist pipeline. A later analysis defined each TCR beta chain by its CDR3 amino acid sequence plus V-gene family, and excluded reads lacking a unique V-gene family. To address suspected cross-contamination and a sequencing artifact, a later analysis removed 592 highly shared, low-generation-probability nucleotide sequences. For each public chain, a later analysis derived a clonal expansion index from normalized ranks of inferred template counts within each repertoire. A later analysis computed generation probabilities with a VDJ recombination model fitted to out-of-frame rearrangements, and checked the results against IGoR. A later analysis scored TCR-TCR, TCR-HLA and TCR-CMV co-occurrence with hypergeometric tests, applying a repertoire-size bias correction to TCR pairs. False discovery rates were estimated in a later analysis by permuting HLA or CMV assignments 20 times. A later analysis grouped co-occurring TCRs with DBSCAN, adding TCRdist sequence similarity when clustering within HLA-allele-positive subsets. Repertoires with fewer than 30,000 or more than 120,000 public chains, plus five repertoires with anomalous nucleotide sharing, were excluded from co-occurrence clustering. The clones in this table, taken by TCRdb from immuneACCESS, are in-frame only. Not every clone is retained; where verified, under half of the shortfall comes from an unresolved V gene, and the cause of the rest is unknown. V, J and clone size were drawn from that table, and D and trimming were deduced from the DNA. Counted in this sample were around 190,000 clones; roughly 83% of them appeared once. The ten largest clones take up 1.6% of the sample.

The clonotype was recovered from a woman in her fifties or sixties in good health and CMV-seronegative. The sequenced sample consisted of PBMCs. This chain joins TRBV27 to TRBJ2-3, with TRBD1 as a weak D call on 5 bases. The sequence in DNA is TGTGCCAGCAGCTCAAACCCTGGCAGGGTGGATACAGATACGCAGTATTTT. This yields the protein CASSSNPGRVDTDTQYF.